This entry describes one TCR beta chain. Its matching antigen is unknown. CDR3 length equals 15 residues. The ends lost 5 bases at V and 0 bases at J; junction bases unmatched: 4. Germline CDR1 reads SEHNR; CDR2 reads FQNEAQ (reference sequence). This sample is part of a study of shared clonotypes between healthy human individuals. Background on the study: The cohort had a couple of women and three men, ages 18 to 49. Study-wide results and limits: Among the subsets, naive ones generally showed larger estimated richness than memory ones. For sorted subsets, rarefaction showed incomplete sequencing despite large depth.

Sequencing used immunoSEQ multiplex PCR; TCRdb keeps in-frame clones, though not all of them. Seen here are over 800,000 clones, 80% to 95% observed once, and the top ten hold about 25%. Selected positively for CCR7 and CD45RO-negative, naive CD8 cells excluded terminally differentiated effector memory CD45RA+ cells. All donors qualified as healthy HIV-negative adults and had experienced no recent acute infections or vaccinations. The receptor was isolated from a man aged 25-45 years in good health. Sequenced material: naive CD8+ T cells sorted from blood. The rearrangement joins TRBV7-9 to TRBJ2-4; 7 bases align to TRBD1. The CDR3 nucleotides read TGTGCCAGCAGCCGACAGGGTCCAGCCAAAAACATTCAGTACTTC. Translated, it gives CASSRQGPAKNIQYF.